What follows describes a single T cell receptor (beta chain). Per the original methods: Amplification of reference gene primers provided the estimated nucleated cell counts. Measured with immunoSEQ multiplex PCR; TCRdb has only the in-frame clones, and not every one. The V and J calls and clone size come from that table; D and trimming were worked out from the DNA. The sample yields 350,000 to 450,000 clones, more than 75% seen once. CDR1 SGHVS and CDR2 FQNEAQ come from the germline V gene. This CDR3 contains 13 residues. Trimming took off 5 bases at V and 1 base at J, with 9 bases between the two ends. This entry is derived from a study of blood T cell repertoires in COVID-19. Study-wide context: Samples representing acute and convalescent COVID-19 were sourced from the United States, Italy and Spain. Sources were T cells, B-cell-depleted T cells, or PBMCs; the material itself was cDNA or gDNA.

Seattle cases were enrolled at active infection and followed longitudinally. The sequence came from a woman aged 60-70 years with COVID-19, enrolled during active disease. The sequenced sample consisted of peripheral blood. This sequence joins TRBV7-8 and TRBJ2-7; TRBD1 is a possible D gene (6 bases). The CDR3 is CASSRDRSYEQYF. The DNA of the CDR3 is TGTGCCAGCAGCCGTGACAGGTCCTACGAGCAGTACTTC.